A selection of T cell receptor beta chains follows, all from one sample in a study of shared clonotypes between healthy human individuals. Data came from immunoSEQ multiplex PCR; TCRdb stores just in-frame clones and leaves some out. This table holds approximately 2.5 million clones, more than 80% found once. The sequencing input was naive CD4+ T cells sorted from blood. The origin of the receptors is a man between 18 and 35 years old in good health. CDR3s include the opening cysteine and the closing phenylalanine or tryptophan. The order of the fields is clone size, J gene, V gene, D gene, CDR3 DNA, CDR3 protein. D genes are given only for firm matches. For some rows the clone size is stated as once, few or many, or as a class when expanded; others skip it.

size: .; J: TRBJ1-1; V: TRBV20-1; D: .; DNA: TGCAGTGTTAAGGGGAGGACTGAAGCTTTCTTT; CDR3: CSVKGRTEAFF
size: .; J: TRBJ2-5; V: TRBV2; D: .; DNA: TGTGCCAGCAGCGTCCGGACTCAGCAAGAGACCCAGTACTTC; CDR3: CASSVRTQQETQYF
size: .; J: TRBJ2-3; V: TRBV10-3; D: .; DNA: TGTGCCATCAGCTCCTCCCTAGGGGGGAGCACAGATACGCAGTATTTT; CDR3: CAISSSLGGSTDTQYF
size: .; J: TRBJ1-1; V: TRBV5-1; D: .; DNA: TGCGCCAGCAGCTTGGTGGGCATCCCGAACACTGAAGCTTTCTTT; CDR3: CASSLVGIPNTEAFF
size: .; J: TRBJ2-7; V: TRBV4-1; D: .; DNA: TGCGCCAGCAGCCAAGAGCAGATACTAGACTACGAGCAGTACTTC; CDR3: CASSQEQILDYEQYF
size: .; J: TRBJ2-3; V: TRBV5-1; D: TRBD2; DNA: TGCGCCAGCAGCTTGGTTGGCGTCGGCGGGGGGGCAGATACGCAGTATTTT; CDR3: CASSLVGVGGGADTQYF
size: .; J: TRBJ2-1; V: TRBV30; D: .; DNA: TGTGCCTGGAGTGTGAGAGTGGGGGGGCTGATCCGGGAGCAGTTCTTC; CDR3: CAWSVRVGGLIREQFF
size: .; J: TRBJ1-5; V: TRBV19; D: TRBD1; DNA: TGTGCCAGCACAGGGGAAAATCAGCCCCAGCATTTT; CDR3: CASTGENQPQHF
size: .; J: TRBJ2-3; V: TRBV30; D: .; DNA: TGTGCCTGGAGTGTACTCTCTACTAGCACAGATACGCAGTATTTT; CDR3: CAWSVLSTSTDTQYF
size: .; J: TRBJ1-5; V: TRBV5-1; D: TRBD1; DNA: TGCGCCAGCAGCCCCCTACCGGACAGGGGAGGCAATCAGCCCCAGCATTTT; CDR3: CASSPLPDRGGNQPQHF
size: .; J: TRBJ1-5; V: TRBV28; D: .; DNA: TGTGCCAGCAGTCCATTGGGAGGCTATAGCAATCAGCCCCAGCATTTT; CDR3: CASSPLGGYSNQPQHF
size: .; J: TRBJ2-7; V: TRBV5-4; D: TRBD2; DNA: TGTGCCAGCAGCCAGACTAGCGGGAGCGCCTACGAGCAGTACTTC; CDR3: CASSQTSGSAYEQYF
size: .; J: TRBJ2-2; V: TRBV7-8; D: .; DNA: TGTGCCAGCAGCCGGACAGCTATCCCTAGCGTGATAATCTCCGGGGAGCTGTTTTTT; CDR3: CASSRTAIPSVIISGELFF
size: .; J: TRBJ2-5; V: TRBV5-5; D: .; DNA: TGTGCCAGCAGCCCTCTCGGGGTCCGCCAAGAGACCCAGTACTTC; CDR3: CASSPLGVRQETQYF
size: .; J: TRBJ2-3; V: TRBV20-1; D: TRBD2; DNA: TGCAGAGTTACTAGCGTTTTTACGTATTTT; CDR3: CRVTSVFTYF
size: .; J: TRBJ1-1; V: TRBV6-1; D: .; DNA: TGTGCCAGCAGTGATCAGGGTCCCAACACTGAAGCTTTCTTT; CDR3: CASSDQGPNTEAFF
size: .; J: TRBJ1-1; V: TRBV6-5; D: .; DNA: TGTGCCAGCAGCCGATACACAGGCTACACCGACGAAGCTTTCTTT; CDR3: CASSRYTGYTDEAFF
size: .; J: TRBJ1-1; V: TRBV18; D: .; DNA: TGTGCCAGCTCACCCACAACGGGCCTGAACACTGAAGCTTTCTTT; CDR3: CASSPTTGLNTEAFF
size: .; J: TRBJ1-6; V: TRBV5-4; D: .; DNA: TGTGCCAGCAGCTTAGGAGGGATCAGCTCCTATAATTCACCCCTCCACTTT; CDR3: CASSLGGISSYNSPLHF
size: .; J: TRBJ1-2; V: TRBV19; D: .; DNA: TGTGCCAGTGAAAACCCCAACTATGGCTACACCTTC; CDR3: CASENPNYGYTF
size: .; J: TRBJ1-6; V: TRBV7-2; D: TRBD1; DNA: TGTGCCAGCAGGTTGGGGAGGACAGGGCGAAATTCACCCCTCCACTTT; CDR3: CASRLGRTGRNSPLHF
size: .; J: TRBJ1-1; V: TRBV29-1; D: .; DNA: TGCAGCGTTGGGAAAGGGACGGACTTCACTGAAGCTTTCTTT; CDR3: CSVGKGTDFTEAFF
size: .; J: TRBJ1-6; V: TRBV5-1; D: TRBD1; DNA: TGCGCCAGCAGCTGGGGGACAGAGAGTAATTCACCCCTCCACTTT; CDR3: CASSWGTESNSPLHF
size: .; J: TRBJ2-7; V: TRBV6-5; D: .; DNA: TGTGCCAGCAGTTACCCAGGGAATCGCGAGCAGTACTTC; CDR3: CASSYPGNREQYF
size: few; J: TRBJ1-2; V: TRBV25-1; D: .; DNA: TGTGCCAGCAGTGAGCAAGGTCTCGGCTACACCTTC; CDR3: CASSEQGLGYTF
size: .; J: TRBJ2-7; V: TRBV13; D: TRBD2; DNA: TGTGCCAGCAGCTCCTCGGGGGGAATCGGGTACGAGCAGTACTTC; CDR3: CASSSSGGIGYEQYF
size: .; J: TRBJ1-3; V: TRBV6-5; D: .; DNA: TGTGCCAGCAGTTACTCATTTGGAAACACCATATATTTT; CDR3: CASSYSFGNTIYF
size: .; J: TRBJ1-1; V: TRBV27; D: .; DNA: TGTGCCAGCAGTTTATTTGGCAGCTTGAACACTGAAGCTTTCTTT; CDR3: CASSLFGSLNTEAFF
size: .; J: TRBJ2-7; V: TRBV6-1; D: .; DNA: TGTGCCAGCAGTGAAGGGAACCTCGGGTCCTACGAGCAGTACTTC; CDR3: CASSEGNLGSYEQYF
size: .; J: TRBJ1-5; V: TRBV30; D: TRBD1; DNA: TGTGCCTGGGGACAGGGACTTAGCAATCAGCCCCAGCATTTT; CDR3: CAWGQGLSNQPQHF
size: .; J: TRBJ2-5; V: TRBV6-6; D: .; DNA: TGTGCCAGCAGTTACGGGCTGGAAGAGACCCAGTACTTC; CDR3: CASSYGLEETQYF
size: .; J: TRBJ2-2; V: TRBV5-1; D: .; DNA: TGCGCCAGCAGCTTGGTTCCTGGGGACACCGGGGAGCTGTTTTTT; CDR3: CASSLVPGDTGELFF
size: few; J: TRBJ1-1; V: TRBV6-5; D: .; DNA: TGTGCCAGTGTTCAGGGCTTGAACACTGAAGCTTTCTTT; CDR3: CASVQGLNTEAFF
size: .; J: TRBJ2-2; V: TRBV6-5; D: .; DNA: TGTGCCAGCAGTTACTCGGGACGGGGCGGGGGGGAGCTGTTTTTT; CDR3: CASSYSGRGGGELFF
size: .; J: TRBJ1-4; V: TRBV5-4; D: TRBD1; DNA: TGTGCCAGCAGCATAGGGACAGTCGAAAAACTGTTTTTT; CDR3: CASSIGTVEKLFF
size: .; J: TRBJ2-3; V: TRBV10-1; D: TRBD2; DNA: TGCGCCAGCAGTGACTCACTAGCGGTAGATACGCAGTATTTT; CDR3: CASSDSLAVDTQYF
size: .; J: TRBJ1-2; V: TRBV5-1; D: TRBD1; DNA: TGCGCCAGCAGCTTGGGCGAGGGGGCGCGGGATGGCTACACCTTC; CDR3: CASSLGEGARDGYTF
size: .; J: TRBJ2-5; V: TRBV7-9; D: TRBD1; DNA: TGTGCCAGCAGCTTAGGAGGTACAGGGGGAGTAGAGACCCAGTACTTC; CDR3: CASSLGGTGGVETQYF
size: .; J: TRBJ2-1; V: TRBV6-5; D: TRBD1; DNA: TGTGCCAGCAGTCGGCCGGGACAGACTACCAATGAGCAGTTCTTC; CDR3: CASSRPGQTTNEQFF
size: .; J: TRBJ1-2; V: TRBV7-2; D: TRBD1; DNA: TGTGCCAGCAGCCCAGCTTCTGGGACAGGATCCCCTAAAGGCTACACCTTC; CDR3: CASSPASGTGSPKGYTF
size: .; J: TRBJ2-5; V: TRBV28; D: TRBD2; DNA: TGTGCCAGCAAGAACACTAGCGGGGCCACCCGGGAGACCCAGTACTTC; CDR3: CASKNTSGATRETQYF
size: .; J: TRBJ2-1; V: TRBV4-2; D: .; DNA: TGTGCCAGCAGCCAAGATACGGTTCAGAACGGGGGTGGCGAGCAGTTCTTC; CDR3: CASSQDTVQNGGGEQFF
size: .; J: TRBJ2-5; V: TRBV5-4; D: TRBD1; DNA: TGTGCCAGCAGCCAGGACAGGCCTCACGGGGAGACCCAGTACTTC; CDR3: CASSQDRPHGETQYF
size: .; J: TRBJ2-5; V: TRBV15; D: TRBD2; DNA: TGTGCCACCCGTCCCGGGACTAGCGGGAGGGCCCAAGAGACCCAGTACTTC; CDR3: CATRPGTSGRAQETQYF
size: .; J: TRBJ1-1; V: TRBV19; D: .; DNA: TGTGCCAGTAGTATAGTCCAGACCTTGAACACTGAAGCTTTCTTT; CDR3: CASSIVQTLNTEAFF
size: .; J: TRBJ1-2; V: TRBV30; D: TRBD1; DNA: TGTGCCTGGAGTTACCGGGACAGGGGCCCTCCGGGTGGCTACACCTTC; CDR3: CAWSYRDRGPPGGYTF
size: .; J: TRBJ1-2; V: TRBV5-4; D: .; DNA: TGTGCCACCTCTTCCGGGGTGGCAAACTATGGCTACACCTTC; CDR3: CATSSGVANYGYTF
size: .; J: TRBJ2-6; V: TRBV6-5; D: TRBD2; DNA: TGTGCCAGCACCTACGGGAGGGCCGGGGCCAACGTCCTGACTTTC; CDR3: CASTYGRAGANVLTF
size: .; J: TRBJ2-7; V: TRBV28; D: .; DNA: TGTGCCAGCAACAGGGCCTACGAGCAGTACTTC; CDR3: CASNRAYEQYF
size: .; J: TRBJ1-5; V: TRBV19; D: .; DNA: TGTGCCAGTAGTCTACTTGGACTTTATCAGCCCCAGCATTTT; CDR3: CASSLLGLYQPQHF
size: .; J: TRBJ1-1; V: TRBV2; D: TRBD1; DNA: TGTGCCAGCAGCTCCTTTGAGACAGGGGGCACTGAAGCTTTCTTT; CDR3: CASSSFETGGTEAFF
size: .; J: TRBJ1-1; V: TRBV6-1; D: .; DNA: TGTGCCAGCAGTGAAGTAAACAGGATGGCTTTCTTT; CDR3: CASSEVNRMAFF
size: .; J: TRBJ2-7; V: TRBV19; D: TRBD1; DNA: TGTGCCAGTAGTACAAGGACAGGGTACCCCTACGAGCAGTACTTC; CDR3: CASSTRTGYPYEQYF
size: few; J: TRBJ1-1; V: TRBV7-9; D: .; DNA: TGTGCCAGCAGCCCCAGGGCACTGAACACTGAAGCTTTCTTT; CDR3: CASSPRALNTEAFF